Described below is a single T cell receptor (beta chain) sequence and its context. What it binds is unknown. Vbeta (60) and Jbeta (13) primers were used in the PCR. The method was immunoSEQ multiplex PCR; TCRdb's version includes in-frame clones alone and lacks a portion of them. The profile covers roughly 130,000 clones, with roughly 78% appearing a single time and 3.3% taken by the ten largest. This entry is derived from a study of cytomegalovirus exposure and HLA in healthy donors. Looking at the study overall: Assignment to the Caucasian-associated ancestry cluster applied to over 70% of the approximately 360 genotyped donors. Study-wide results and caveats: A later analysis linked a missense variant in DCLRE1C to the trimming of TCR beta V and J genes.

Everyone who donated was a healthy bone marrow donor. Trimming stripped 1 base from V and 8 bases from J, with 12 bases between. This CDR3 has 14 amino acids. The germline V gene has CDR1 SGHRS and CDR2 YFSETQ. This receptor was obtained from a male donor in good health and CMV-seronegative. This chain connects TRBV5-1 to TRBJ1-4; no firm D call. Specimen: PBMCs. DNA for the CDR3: TGCGCCAGCAGCTTGACGGAGGCGGGGGAAAAACTGTTTTTT. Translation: CASSLTEAGEKLFF. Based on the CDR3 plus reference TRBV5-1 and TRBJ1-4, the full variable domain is KAGVTQTPRYLIKTRGQQVTLSCSPISGHRSVSWYQQTPGQGLQFLFEYFSETQRNKGNFPGRFSGRQFSNSRSEMNVSTLELGDSALYLCASSLTEAGEKLFFGSGTQLSVL.